The present T cell receptor beta chain was sequenced within a study of T cell clonotyping in hematopoietic cell transplantation. General study results and limits: At the given depth, recipient repertoires were over 95% de novo clonotypes. Without cell sorting, CD4 versus CD8 contributions remain unresolved. Pathologically expanded recipient clonotypes increased progressively from day 30 to day 180 as diversity fell.

Points on this clone: The antigen is not known.

The repertoire was sequenced with immunoSEQ multiplex PCR; TCRdb's copy has only in-frame clones and lacks some. The sample yields tens of thousands of clones, 95% seen once. The receptor was isolated from a young man in good health. Some clones in this sample may be carry-over from other donors' samples. Sequencing was done on a sample of peripheral blood mononuclear cells.

The CDR3 loop reads CASSGTSADTQYF. Written as DNA, the CDR3 is TGCGCCAGCAGTGGGACGAGTGCAGATACGCAGTATTTT. This chain uses TRBV10-1 with TRBJ2-3; no definite D call. The germline gives CDR1 WNHNN, CDR2 SYGVQD (reference sequence). The germline V and J ends were trimmed by 4 bases and 4 bases, with 9 bases remaining between them. The CDR3 totals 13 residues.